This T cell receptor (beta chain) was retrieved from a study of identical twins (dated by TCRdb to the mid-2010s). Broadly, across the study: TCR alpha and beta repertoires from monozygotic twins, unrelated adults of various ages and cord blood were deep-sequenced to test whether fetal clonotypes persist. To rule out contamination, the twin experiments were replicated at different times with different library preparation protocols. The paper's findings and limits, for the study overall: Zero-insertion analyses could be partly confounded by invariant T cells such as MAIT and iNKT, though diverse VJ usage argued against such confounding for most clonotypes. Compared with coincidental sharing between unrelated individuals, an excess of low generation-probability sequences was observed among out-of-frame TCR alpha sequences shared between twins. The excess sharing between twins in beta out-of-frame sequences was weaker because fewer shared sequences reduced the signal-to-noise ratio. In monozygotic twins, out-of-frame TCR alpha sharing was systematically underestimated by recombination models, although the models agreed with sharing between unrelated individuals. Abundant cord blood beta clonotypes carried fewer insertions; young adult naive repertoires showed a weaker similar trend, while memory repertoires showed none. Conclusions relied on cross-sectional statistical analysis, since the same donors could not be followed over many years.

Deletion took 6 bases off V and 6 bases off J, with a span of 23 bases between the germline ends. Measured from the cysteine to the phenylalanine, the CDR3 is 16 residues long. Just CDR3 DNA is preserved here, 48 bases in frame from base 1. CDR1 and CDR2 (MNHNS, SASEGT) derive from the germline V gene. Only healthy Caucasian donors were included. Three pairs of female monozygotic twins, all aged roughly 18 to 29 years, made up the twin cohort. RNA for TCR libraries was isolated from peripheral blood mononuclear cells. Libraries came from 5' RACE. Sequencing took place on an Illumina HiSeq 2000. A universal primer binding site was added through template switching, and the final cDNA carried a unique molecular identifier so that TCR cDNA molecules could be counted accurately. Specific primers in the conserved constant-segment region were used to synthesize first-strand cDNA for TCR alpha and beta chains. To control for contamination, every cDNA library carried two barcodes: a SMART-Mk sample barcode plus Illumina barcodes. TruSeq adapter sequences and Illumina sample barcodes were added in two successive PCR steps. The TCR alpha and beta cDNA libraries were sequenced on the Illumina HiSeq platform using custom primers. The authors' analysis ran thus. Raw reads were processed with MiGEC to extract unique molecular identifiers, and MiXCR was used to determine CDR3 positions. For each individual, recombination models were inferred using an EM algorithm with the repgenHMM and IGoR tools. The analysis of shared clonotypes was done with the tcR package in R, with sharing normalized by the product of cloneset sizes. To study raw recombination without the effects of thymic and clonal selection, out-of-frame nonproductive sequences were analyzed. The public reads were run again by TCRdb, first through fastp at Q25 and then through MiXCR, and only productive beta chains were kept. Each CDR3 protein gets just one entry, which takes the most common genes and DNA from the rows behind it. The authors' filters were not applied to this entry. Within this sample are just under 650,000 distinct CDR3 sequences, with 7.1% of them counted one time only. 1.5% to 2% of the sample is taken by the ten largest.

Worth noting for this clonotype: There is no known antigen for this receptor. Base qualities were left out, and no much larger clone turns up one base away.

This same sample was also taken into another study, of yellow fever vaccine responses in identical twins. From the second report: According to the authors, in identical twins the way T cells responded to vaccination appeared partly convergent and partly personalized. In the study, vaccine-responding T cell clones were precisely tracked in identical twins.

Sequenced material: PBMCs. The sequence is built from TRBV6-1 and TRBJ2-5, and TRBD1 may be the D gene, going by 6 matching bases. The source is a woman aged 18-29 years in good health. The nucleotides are TGTGCCAGCAGCCCCCGCGGGCAGGGGAGAACGAAGACCCAGTACTTC. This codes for CASSPRGQGRTKTQYF.